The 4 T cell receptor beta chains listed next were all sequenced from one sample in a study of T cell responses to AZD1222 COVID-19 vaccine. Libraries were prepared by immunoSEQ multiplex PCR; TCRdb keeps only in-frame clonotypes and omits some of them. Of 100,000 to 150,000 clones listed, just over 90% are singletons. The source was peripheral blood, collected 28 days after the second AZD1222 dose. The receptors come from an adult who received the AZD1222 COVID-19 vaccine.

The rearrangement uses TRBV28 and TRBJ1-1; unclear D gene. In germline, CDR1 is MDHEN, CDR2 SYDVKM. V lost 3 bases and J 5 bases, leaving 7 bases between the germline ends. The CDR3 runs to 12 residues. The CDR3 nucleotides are TGTGCCAGCAGTTTGACGGGAACTGAAGCTTTCTTT. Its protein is CASSLTGTEAFF. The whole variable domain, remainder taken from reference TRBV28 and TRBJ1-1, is DVKVTQSSRYLVKRTGEKVFLECVQDMDHENMFWYRQDPGLGLRLIYFSYDVKMKEKGDIPEGYSVSREKKERFSLILESASTNQTSMYLCASSLTGTEAFFGQGTRLTVV.

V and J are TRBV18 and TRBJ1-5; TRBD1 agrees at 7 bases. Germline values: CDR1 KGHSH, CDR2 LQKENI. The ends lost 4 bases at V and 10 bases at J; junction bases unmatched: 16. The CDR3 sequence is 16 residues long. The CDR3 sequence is CASSLTGTAAGIPQHF. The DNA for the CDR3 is TGTGCCAGCTCACTTACCGGGACAGCAGCAGGGATCCCCCAGCATTTT.

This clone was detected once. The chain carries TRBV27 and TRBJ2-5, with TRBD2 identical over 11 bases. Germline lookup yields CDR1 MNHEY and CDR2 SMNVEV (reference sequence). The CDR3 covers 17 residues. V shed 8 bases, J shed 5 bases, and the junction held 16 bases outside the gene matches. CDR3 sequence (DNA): TGTGCCAGCCGCCGACCTAATAGCGGGAGGGCCGGGGAGACCCAGTACTTC. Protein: CASRRPNSGRAGETQYF.

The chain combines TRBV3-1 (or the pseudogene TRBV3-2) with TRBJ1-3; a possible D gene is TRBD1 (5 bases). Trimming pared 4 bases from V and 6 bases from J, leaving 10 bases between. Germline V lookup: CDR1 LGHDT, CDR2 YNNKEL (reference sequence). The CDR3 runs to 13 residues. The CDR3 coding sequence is TGTGCCAGCAGCCCCAGGGTTTTAAACACCATATATTTT. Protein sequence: CASSPRVLNTIYF.